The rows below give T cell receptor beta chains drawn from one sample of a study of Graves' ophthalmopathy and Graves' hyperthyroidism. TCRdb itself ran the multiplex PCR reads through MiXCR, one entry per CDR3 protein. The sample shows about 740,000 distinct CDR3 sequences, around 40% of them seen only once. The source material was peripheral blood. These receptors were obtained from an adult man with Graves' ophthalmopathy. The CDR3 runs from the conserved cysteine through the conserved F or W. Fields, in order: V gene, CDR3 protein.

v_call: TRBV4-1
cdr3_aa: CASSQRSGMPYEQYF

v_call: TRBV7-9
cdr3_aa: CASSLRQTNTGELFF

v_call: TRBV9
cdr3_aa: CASSEGQGTNYGYTF

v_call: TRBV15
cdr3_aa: CATSRPGPLNQPQHF

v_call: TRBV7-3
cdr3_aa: CASSASPLGNEQYF

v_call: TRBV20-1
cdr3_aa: CSALYTGGGGTEAFF

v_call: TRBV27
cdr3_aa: CASRTDYGYTF

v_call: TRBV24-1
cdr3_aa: CATSKTGFQETQYF

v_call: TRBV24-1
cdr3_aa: CASSGRRGGQPQHF

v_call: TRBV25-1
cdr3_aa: CASRRRTSGRSGELFF

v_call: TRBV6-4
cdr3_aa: CASSLSSLGRRKAFF

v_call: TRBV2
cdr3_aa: CASTTQVAYEAFF

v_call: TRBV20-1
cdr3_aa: CSAPGQGSREETQYF

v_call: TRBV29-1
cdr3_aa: CSVGRLAGNTEAFF

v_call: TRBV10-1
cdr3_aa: CASPRPTGRHGTQYF

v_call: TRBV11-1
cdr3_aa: CASSVERDRDLYGYTF

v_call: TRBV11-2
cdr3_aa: CASSFPGSYAFF

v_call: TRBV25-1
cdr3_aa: CASSASGTGANVLTF

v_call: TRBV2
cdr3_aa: CASYREAKNIQYF

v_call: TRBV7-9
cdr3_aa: CASIPRGRGMNTEAFF

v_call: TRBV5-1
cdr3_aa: CASSLNRADGELFF

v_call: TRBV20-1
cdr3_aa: CSARDSKRSLTGELFF

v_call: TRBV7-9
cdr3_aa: CASSLVPSGSRGYEQYF

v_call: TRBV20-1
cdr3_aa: CSVSAGGGTYEQYF